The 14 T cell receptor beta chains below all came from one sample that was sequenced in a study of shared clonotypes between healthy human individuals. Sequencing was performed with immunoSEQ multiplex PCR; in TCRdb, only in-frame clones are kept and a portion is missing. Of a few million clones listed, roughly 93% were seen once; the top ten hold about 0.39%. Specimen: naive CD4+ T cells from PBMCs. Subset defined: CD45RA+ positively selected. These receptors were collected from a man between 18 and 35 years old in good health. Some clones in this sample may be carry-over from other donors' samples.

The CDR3 nucleotides are TGTGCCAGCAGTTCCTCTTTTTGGGCTTGGGCTAACTATGGCTACACCTTC. It specifies CASSSSFWAWANYGYTF. This rearrangement joins TRBV28 to TRBJ1-2, with D unresolved. V dropped 4 bases and J dropped 0 bases, with 18 bases sitting between them. CDR1 MDHEN and CDR2 SYDVKM come from the germline V gene. The CDR3 consists of 17 residues.

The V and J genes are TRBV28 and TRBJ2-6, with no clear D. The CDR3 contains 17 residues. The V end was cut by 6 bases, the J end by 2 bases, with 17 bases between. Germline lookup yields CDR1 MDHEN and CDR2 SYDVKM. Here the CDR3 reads CASSLEKLHPGANVLTF. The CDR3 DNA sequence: TGTGCCAGCAGCCTTGAAAAGCTCCACCCTGGGGCCAACGTCCTGACTTTC.

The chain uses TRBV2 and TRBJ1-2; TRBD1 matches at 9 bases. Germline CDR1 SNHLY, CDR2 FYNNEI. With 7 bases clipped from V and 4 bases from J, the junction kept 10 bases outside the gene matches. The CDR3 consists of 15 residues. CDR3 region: CASIIQGAYGYGYTF. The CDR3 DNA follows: TGTGCCAGCATTATACAGGGGGCTTATGGCTATGGCTACACCTTC.

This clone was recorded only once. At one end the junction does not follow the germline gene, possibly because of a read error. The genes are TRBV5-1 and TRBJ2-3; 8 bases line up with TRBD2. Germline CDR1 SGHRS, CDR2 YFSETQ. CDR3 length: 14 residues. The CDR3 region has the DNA TGCGCCAGCAGGTTGGTCGGGAGGGCACATACGCAGTATTTT. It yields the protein CASRLVGRAHTQYF. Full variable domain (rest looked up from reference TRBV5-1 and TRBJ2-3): KAGVTQTPRYLIKTRGQQVTLSCSPISGHRSVSWYQQTPGQGLQFLFEYFSETQRNKGNFPGRFSGRQFSNSRSEMNVSTLELGDSALYLCASRLVGRAHTQYFGPGTRLTVL.

CDR3 in amino acids: CASSLGLSGGETQYF. CDR3 nucleotides: TGTGCCAGCAGCTTAGGTTTGTCAGGGGGAGAGACCCAGTACTTC. The chain couples TRBV7-6 to TRBJ2-5, with 7 positions matching TRBD1. CDR1 is SGHVS and CDR2 is FNYEAQ in the germline V gene. The junction had 6 bases not matched to a gene; V was cut back by 1 base and J by 4 bases. The CDR3 extends over 15 amino acids.

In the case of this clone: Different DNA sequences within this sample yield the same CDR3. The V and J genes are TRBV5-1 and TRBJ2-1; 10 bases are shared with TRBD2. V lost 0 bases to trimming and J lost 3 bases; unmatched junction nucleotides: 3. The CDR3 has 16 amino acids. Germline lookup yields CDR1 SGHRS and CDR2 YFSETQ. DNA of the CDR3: TGCGCCAGCAGCTTGGAGGCTAGCGGGAGCTACAATGAGCAGTTCTTC. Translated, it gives CASSLEASGSYNEQFF.

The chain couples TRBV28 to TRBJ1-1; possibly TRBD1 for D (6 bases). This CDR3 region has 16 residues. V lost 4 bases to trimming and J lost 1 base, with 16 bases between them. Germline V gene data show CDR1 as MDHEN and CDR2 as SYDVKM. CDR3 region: CASSSGDGTTNTEAFF. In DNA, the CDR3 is TGTGCCAGCAGTTCAGGCGACGGGACAACGAACACTGAAGCTTTCTTT.

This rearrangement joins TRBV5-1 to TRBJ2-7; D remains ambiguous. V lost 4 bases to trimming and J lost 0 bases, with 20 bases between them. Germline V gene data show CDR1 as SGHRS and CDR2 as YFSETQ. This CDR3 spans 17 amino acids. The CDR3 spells CASSLMVRGRSSYEQYF. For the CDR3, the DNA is TGCGCCAGCAGCCTGATGGTGAGAGGCAGAAGCTCCTACGAGCAGTACTTC.

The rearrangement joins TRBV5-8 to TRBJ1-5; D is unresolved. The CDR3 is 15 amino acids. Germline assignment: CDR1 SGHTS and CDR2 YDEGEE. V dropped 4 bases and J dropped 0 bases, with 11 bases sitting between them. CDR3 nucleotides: TGTGCCAGCAGCCGGGAGGGCTATAGCAATCAGCCCCAGCATTTT. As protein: CASSREGYSNQPQHF. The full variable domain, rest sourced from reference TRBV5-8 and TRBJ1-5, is EAGVTQSPTHLIKTRGQQATLRCSPISGHTSVYWYQQALGLGLQFLLWYDEGEERNRGNFPPRFSGRQFPNYSSELNVNALELEDSALYLCASSREGYSNQPQHFGDGTRLSIL.

The CDR3 region is CASSIRGGTGELFF. The CDR3 nucleotides are TGTGCCAGCAGCATACGCGGGGGCACCGGGGAGCTGTTTTTT. V is TRBV6-5 and J is TRBJ2-2; 7 bases match TRBD2. The V segment lost 6 bases and the J segment 4 bases; nucleotides outside the gene matches: 5. This CDR3 has 14 amino acids. Germline V gene sequence: CDR1 MNHEY, CDR2 SVGAGI.

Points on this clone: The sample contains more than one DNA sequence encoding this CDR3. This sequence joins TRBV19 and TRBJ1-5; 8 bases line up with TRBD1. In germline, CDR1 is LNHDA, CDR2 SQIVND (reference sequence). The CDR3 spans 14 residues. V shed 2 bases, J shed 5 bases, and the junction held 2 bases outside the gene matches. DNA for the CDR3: TGTGCCAGTAGTATATCAGGGGGCGATCAGCCCCAGCATTTT. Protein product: CASSISGGDQPQHF.

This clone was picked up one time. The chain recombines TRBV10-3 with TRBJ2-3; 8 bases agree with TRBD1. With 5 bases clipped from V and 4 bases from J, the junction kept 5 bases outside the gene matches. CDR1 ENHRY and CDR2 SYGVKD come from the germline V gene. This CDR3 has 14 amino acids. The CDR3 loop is CAISTGGSADTQYF. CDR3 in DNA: TGTGCCATCAGTACAGGGGGGAGCGCAGATACGCAGTATTTT.

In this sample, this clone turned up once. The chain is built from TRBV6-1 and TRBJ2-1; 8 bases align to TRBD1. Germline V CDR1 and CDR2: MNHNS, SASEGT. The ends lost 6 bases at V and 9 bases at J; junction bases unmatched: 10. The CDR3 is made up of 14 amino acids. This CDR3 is CASSERQGTSEQFF. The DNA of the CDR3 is TGTGCCAGCAGCGAACGACAGGGGACAAGTGAGCAGTTCTTC.

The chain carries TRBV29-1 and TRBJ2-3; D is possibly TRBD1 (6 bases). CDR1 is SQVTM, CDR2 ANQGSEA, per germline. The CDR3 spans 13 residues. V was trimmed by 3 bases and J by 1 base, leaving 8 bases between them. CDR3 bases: TGCAGCGTTGATAACAGGGGCACAGATACGCAGTATTTT. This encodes CSVDNRGTDTQYF.